This T cell receptor (beta chain) comes out of a study of lymphopenia after photon versus proton radiotherapy. As to this clone: Its antigen remains unknown.

The germline gives CDR1 MGHRA, CDR2 YSYEKL. J lost 6 bases, V lost 2 bases, and 9 bases had no gene match. The CDR3 extends over 17 amino acids. Assay used: immunoSEQ multiplex PCR; TCRdb lists only in-frame clones, some missing. The sample holds fewer than 30,000 clones, 75% to 90% seen once. Study-level points and caveats: Post-nadir TCR diversity decline inversely tracked overall survival among those who died. After the lymphocyte nadir, photon-treated repertoires showed oligoclonal expansion, especially of CD8+ Temra cells.

V is TRBV4-1 and J is TRBJ2-1; 11 bases map to TRBD2. The sample consisted of peripheral blood, taken from a patient treated with photon-based radiotherapy. The receptor's source is a woman aged 50 to 60 with pancreatic cancer. For the CDR3, the DNA is TGCGCCAGCAGCCAATCCATAGCGGGAGGGCCGTCCAATGAGCAGTTCTTC. This encodes CASSQSIAGGPSNEQFF.